This TCR beta chain comes out of a study of blood T cell repertoires in COVID-19. For the study at large: Acute and convalescent COVID-19 samples came from the United States, Italy and Spain. Sources were T cells, B-cell-depleted T cells, or PBMCs; the material itself was cDNA or gDNA.

Sequenced by immunoSEQ multiplex PCR; TCRdb stores in-frame clones only, minus some. There are about 140,000 clones in the sample; approximately 90% occur only once, and just under 3% lies in the top ten. Trimming shortened V by 0 bases and J by 2 bases, and 7 bases separated the two germline ends. Germline V gene lookup returns CDR1 GTSNPN and CDR2 SVGIG (reference sequence). The CDR3 runs 13 residues. The V and J genes are TRBV30 and TRBJ2-5, with unresolved D. This clonotype was obtained from a man aged 60 to 69 with active or convalescent COVID-19. Input material: peripheral blood. Here the CDR3 DNA reads TGTGCCTGGAGTGTAACATCACAAGAGACCCAGTACTTC. Protein sequence: CAWSVTSQETQYF.